In its sample, the clone carrying this T cell receptor (beta chain) was seen once. The ends lost 5 bases at V and 6 bases at J; junction bases unmatched: 6. Germline V lookup: CDR1 MDHEN, CDR2 SYDVKM. This CDR3 contains 14 residues. The assay was immunoSEQ multiplex PCR, and TCRdb's table has in-frame clones only and misses some. Of tens of thousands of clones listed, about 95% were seen once; the top ten hold less than 0.3%. The sample is drawn from a study of technical replicates of blood from several donors. Input material: T cells isolated from PBMCs. The source is a human donor in good health. V and J are TRBV28 and TRBJ1-5; 8 nucleotides match TRBD1. CDR3 protein: CASSRKDRVQPQHF. The CDR3 DNA follows: TGTGCCAGCAGTAGAAAGGACAGGGTTCAGCCCCAGCATTTT.